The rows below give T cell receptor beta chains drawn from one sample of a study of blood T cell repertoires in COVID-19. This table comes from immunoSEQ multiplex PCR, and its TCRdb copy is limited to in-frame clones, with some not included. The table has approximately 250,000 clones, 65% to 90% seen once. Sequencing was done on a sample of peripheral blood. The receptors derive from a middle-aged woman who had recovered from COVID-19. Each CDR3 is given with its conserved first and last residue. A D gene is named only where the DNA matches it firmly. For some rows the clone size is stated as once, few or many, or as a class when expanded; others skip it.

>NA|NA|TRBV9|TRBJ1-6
CASSVGSSYNSPLHF
TGTGCCAGCAGCGTAGGGAGCTCCTATAATTCACCCCTCCACTTT
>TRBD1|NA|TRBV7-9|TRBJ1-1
CASSIARGDGNTEAFF
TGTGCCAGCAGCATAGCCAGGGGGGACGGGAACACTGAAGCTTTCTTT
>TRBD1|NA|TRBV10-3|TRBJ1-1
CAISDPDRREAFF
TGTGCCATCAGTGACCCGGACAGGCGTGAAGCTTTCTTT
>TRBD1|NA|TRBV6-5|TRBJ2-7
CASSRTGLYEQYF
TGTGCCAGCAGTCGGACAGGGTTGTACGAGCAGTACTTC
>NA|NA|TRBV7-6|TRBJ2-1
CASSRTPTAHEQFF
TGTGCCAGCAGCCGAACCCCGACTGCGCATGAGCAGTTCTTC
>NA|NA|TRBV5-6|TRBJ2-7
CASSYDSTEQYF
TGTGCCAGCAGCTACGACAGTACCGAGCAGTACTTC
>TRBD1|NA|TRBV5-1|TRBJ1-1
CASRSRTGANTEAFF
TGCGCCAGCAGATCTAGAACAGGGGCGAACACTGAAGCTTTCTTT
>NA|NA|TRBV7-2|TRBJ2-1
CASSRQLEQFF
TGTGCCAGCAGCCGACAACTTGAGCAGTTCTTC
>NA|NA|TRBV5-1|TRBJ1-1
CASSLGSQGSGTEAFF
TGCGCCAGCAGCTTGGGATCTCAGGGGTCGGGCACTGAAGCTTTCTTT
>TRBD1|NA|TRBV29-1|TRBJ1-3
CSGRTGGGNTIYF
TGCAGCGGCAGGACAGGGGGCGGAAACACCATATATTTT
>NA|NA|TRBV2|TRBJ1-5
CAGRTESNQPQHF
TGTGCCGGAAGGACAGAAAGCAATCAGCCCCAGCATTTT
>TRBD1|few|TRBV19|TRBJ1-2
CASSIGTGITNLYGYTF
TGTGCCAGTAGTATCGGGACAGGGATCACCAACCTCTATGGCTACACCTTC
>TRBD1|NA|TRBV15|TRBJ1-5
CATSRPTVGTGVGGNQPQHF
TGTGCCACCAGCAGACCTACCGTAGGGACAGGGGTCGGCGGCAATCAGCCCCAGCATTTT
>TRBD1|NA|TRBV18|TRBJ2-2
CASSPSQGAGGELFF
TGTGCCAGCTCACCCTCACAGGGGGCCGGCGGGGAGCTGTTTTTT
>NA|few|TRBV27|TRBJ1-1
CASRLRPGDTEAFF
TGTGCCAGCAGGTTGCGCCCGGGGGACACTGAAGCTTTCTTT
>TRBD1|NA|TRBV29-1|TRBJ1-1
CSVSGQGNTEAFF
TGCAGCGTTTCTGGACAGGGCAACACTGAAGCTTTCTTT
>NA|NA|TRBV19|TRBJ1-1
CASSMVGRLNTEAFF
TGTGCCAGTAGTATGGTCGGTCGGTTGAACACTGAAGCTTTCTTT
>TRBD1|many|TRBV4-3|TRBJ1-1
CASSQDSFDRDLEAFF
TGCGCCAGCAGCCAAGATTCTTTTGACAGGGACCTTGAAGCTTTCTTT
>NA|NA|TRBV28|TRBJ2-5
CASSLSTDLTQYF
TGTGCCAGCAGTTTATCCACAGACCTGACCCAGTACTTC
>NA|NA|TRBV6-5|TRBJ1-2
CASSYSISGDYGYTF
TGTGCCAGCAGTTACTCGATATCAGGGGACTATGGCTACACCTTC
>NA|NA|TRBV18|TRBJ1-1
CASSPSQGGEAFF
TGTGCCAGCTCACCTAGTCAGGGTGGTGAAGCTTTCTTT
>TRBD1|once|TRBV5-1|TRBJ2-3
CASSWGQGRDTQYF
TGCGCCAGCAGCTGGGGACAGGGGCGAGATACGCAGTATTTT
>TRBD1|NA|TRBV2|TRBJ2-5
CASSVTGTGGETQYF
TGTGCCAGCAGTGTAACCGGGACAGGCGGCGAGACCCAGTACTTC
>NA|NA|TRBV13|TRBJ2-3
CASSLLVSGASTDTQYF
TGTGCCAGCAGCTTATTGGTTTCGGGTGCGTCCACAGATACGCAGTATTTT
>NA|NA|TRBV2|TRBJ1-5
CASSGGPNQPQHF
TGTGCCAGCAGTGGAGGTCCCAATCAGCCCCAGCATTTT
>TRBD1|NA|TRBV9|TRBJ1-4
CASSGSRGGQIPEKLFF
TGTGCCAGCAGCGGGTCCCGGGGGGGACAGATACCTGAAAAACTGTTTTTT
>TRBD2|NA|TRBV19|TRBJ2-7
CASTASGGGEQYF
TGTGCCAGTACAGCGAGCGGGGGAGGAGAGCAGTACTTC
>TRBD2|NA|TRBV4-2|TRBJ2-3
CASSQGLAGGPDTQYF
TGTGCCAGCAGCCAAGGACTAGCGGGGGGGCCAGATACGCAGTATTTT
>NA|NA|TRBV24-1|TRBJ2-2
CATSASRTLNTGELFF
TGTGCCACCAGTGCCAGCCGGACACTGAACACCGGGGAGCTGTTTTTT
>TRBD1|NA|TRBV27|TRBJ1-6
CASSLTGTGRSPLHF
TGTGCCAGCAGTCTAACCGGGACAGGGAGATCACCCCTCCACTTT
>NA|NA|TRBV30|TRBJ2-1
CAWSLGAENEQFF
TGTGCCTGGAGTCTGGGGGCCGAGAATGAGCAGTTCTTC
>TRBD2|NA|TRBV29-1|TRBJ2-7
CSVEGGLAGGDEQYF
TGCAGCGTTGAAGGCGGACTAGCGGGGGGAGATGAGCAGTACTTC
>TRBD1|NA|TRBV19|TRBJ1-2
CASSMEGQGNYGYTF
TGTGCCAGTAGTATGGAGGGACAGGGCAATTATGGCTACACCTTC
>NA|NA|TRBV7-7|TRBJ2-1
CASSLVAGAHNEQFF
TGTGCTAGCAGCTTAGTTGCGGGGGCCCACAATGAGCAGTTCTTC
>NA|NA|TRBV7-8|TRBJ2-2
CASSSGPGAGELFF
TGTGCCAGCAGCTCAGGCCCAGGGGCCGGGGAGCTGTTTTTT
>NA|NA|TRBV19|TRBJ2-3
CASSIRGQYRTDTQYF
TGTGCCAGTAGTATAAGGGGTCAATATCGCACAGATACGCAGTATTTT
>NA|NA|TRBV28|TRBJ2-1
CASSWGRNEQFF
TGTGCCAGCAGTTGGGGGCGCAATGAGCAGTTCTTC
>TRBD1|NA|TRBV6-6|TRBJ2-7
CASSPGQGRLYEQYF
TGTGCCAGCAGCCCGGGACAGGGAAGACTCTACGAGCAGTACTTC
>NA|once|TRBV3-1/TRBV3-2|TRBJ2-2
CASSHRVTGELFF
TGTGCCAGCAGCCACCGGGTGACCGGGGAGCTGTTTTTT
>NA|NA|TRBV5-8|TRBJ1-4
CASSFGRGASNEKLFF
TGTGCCAGCAGCTTCGGGAGGGGGGCATCAAATGAAAAACTGTTTTTT
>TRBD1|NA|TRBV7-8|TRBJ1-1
CASSPGTAEAFF
TGTGCCAGCAGCCCCGGGACAGCTGAAGCTTTCTTT
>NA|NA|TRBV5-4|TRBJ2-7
CASSKLTGYQGEQYF
TGTGCCAGCAGCAAACTTACAGGGTACCAGGGGGAGCAGTACTTC
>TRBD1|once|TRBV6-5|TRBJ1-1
CASGDRLNTEAFF
TGTGCCAGCGGGGACAGGCTGAACACTGAAGCTTTCTTT
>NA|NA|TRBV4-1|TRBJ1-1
CASSQDGTPNTEAFF
TGCGCCAGCAGCCAAGACGGGACACCAAACACTGAAGCTTTCTTT
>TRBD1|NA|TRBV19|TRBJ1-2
CATRTGFYGYTF
TGTGCCACCCGGACAGGTTTCTATGGCTACACCTTC
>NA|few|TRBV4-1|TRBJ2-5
CASSPGNIQETQYF
TGCGCCAGCAGCCCCGGGAATATCCAAGAGACCCAGTACTTC
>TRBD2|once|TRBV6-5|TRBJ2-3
CASSSQTSGGGGTQYF
TGTGCCAGCAGTTCACAGACTAGCGGGGGTGGGGGTACGCAGTATTTT
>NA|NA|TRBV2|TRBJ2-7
CASRFRGNSYEQYF
TGTGCCAGCAGGTTCAGGGGAAATTCCTACGAGCAGTACTTC
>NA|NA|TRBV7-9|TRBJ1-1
CASSPGAPKAFF
TGTGCCAGCAGCCCCGGAGCCCCTAAAGCTTTCTTT
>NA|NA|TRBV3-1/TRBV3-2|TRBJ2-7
CASMRSQTYEQYF
TGTGCCAGCATGAGATCCCAAACCTACGAGCAGTACTTC
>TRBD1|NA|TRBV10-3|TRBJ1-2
CAISESTGSFGYTF
TGTGCCATCAGTGAGTCGACAGGGTCCTTTGGCTACACCTTC
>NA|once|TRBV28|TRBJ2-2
CASGELTGELFF
TGTGCCAGCGGGGAGCTCACCGGGGAGCTGTTTTTT
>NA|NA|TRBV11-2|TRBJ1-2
CASSRGQVYGYTF
TGTGCCAGCAGCAGGGGACAAGTGTATGGCTACACCTTC
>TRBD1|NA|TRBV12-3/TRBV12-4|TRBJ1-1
CASRTGDGTEAFF
TGTGCCAGCAGGACAGGGGACGGGACTGAAGCTTTCTTT
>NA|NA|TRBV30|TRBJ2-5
CAWSVRRETQYF
TGTGCCTGGAGTGTACGCCGGGAGACCCAGTACTTC